This T cell receptor (beta chain) was recovered during a study of blood T cell repertoires in COVID-19. Study-wide context: From T cells, B-cell-depleted T cells, or PBMCs came the material, which was cDNA or gDNA.

Original processing notes: Estimation of nucleated cell counts relied on the amplification of reference gene primers. Data came from immunoSEQ multiplex PCR; TCRdb stores just in-frame clones and leaves some out. The V and J calls and the clone size are those of that table, but D and trimming were determined from the DNA. The sample holds over 200,000 clones; approximately 91% are singletons and the top ten take around 2.8%. Trimming at V came to 7 bases and at J to 7 bases, leaving 4 bases not matched to a gene. The CDR3 length is 14 residues. The germline V gene has CDR1 WSHSY and CDR2 SAAADI. Sequencing was carried out using peripheral blood. The chain recombines TRBV10-2 with TRBJ1-6; 10 nucleotides match TRBD1. This sequence was found in a woman between 55 and 75 years old with acute or convalescent COVID-19. The CDR3 nucleotides are TGCGCCAGCACTACGACAGGGGGCAATTCACCCCTCCACTTT. Its translation: CASTTTGGNSPLHF.